The sequence of this TCR beta chain was determined in a study of CD8 T cells in Susac syndrome. Roughly 0.45 to 1 ug RNA was reverse transcribed with random hexamers. A single record per CDR3 protein comes from TCRdb applying MiXCR to the immunoSEQ multiplex PCR reads. The sample includes over 65,000 distinct CDR3 sequences, under 95% of them seen just once. The CDR3 length is 14 residues. The germline V gene has CDR1 KGHSH and CDR2 LQKENI. Trimming took 3 bases from V and 7 from J, leaving 13 bases between them. Sequenced input: CD4+ T cells from PBMCs. This TCR was sampled from a human donor with Susac syndrome. The J gene is TRBJ1-5, the V gene TRBV18; TRBD1 is a possible D gene (6 bases). The CDR3, as DNA: TGTGCCAGCTCACCCCGGGGGGCCCTCCAGCCCCAGCATTTT. This codes for CASSPRGALQPQHF. The full variable domain, its missing parts supplied by reference TRBV18 and TRBJ1-5, is NAGVMQNPRHLVRRRGQEARLRCSPMKGHSHVYWYRQLPEEGLKFMVYLQKENIIDESGMPKERFSAEFPKEGPSILRIQQVVRGDSAAYFCASSPRGALQPQHFGDGTRLSIL.